The source of this T cell receptor (beta chain) is a study of early T cells in non-severe SARS-CoV-2 infection. Across the whole study: The chains were unpaired, and the sequenced material was bulk RNA from unsorted whole blood. Points from the study as a whole: Reliance on VDJdb matching favored anti-spike CD8 responses; private and CD4 specificities were missed.

This CDR3 is 11 amino acids long. Trimming took 2 bases from V and 6 from J, leaving 2 bases between them. Germline V gives CDR1 MNHNS, CDR2 SASEGT. This clonotype was detected a few times. What it binds is unknown. Attachment of unique molecular identifiers was made to individual cDNA molecules. MiXCR, run by TCRdb on the 5' RACE reads, gives a single entry per CDR3 protein. The table lists about 59,000 distinct CDR3 sequences, about 13% of them singletons. The TCR sequence derives from an adult who was a healthcare worker with PCR-confirmed SARS-CoV-2 infection or an uninfected control (not recorded which). The chain recombines TRBV6-1 with TRBJ1-5, with D uncertain. The material sequenced was whole blood, taken at baseline. The CDR3 DNA sequence: TGTGCCAGCAGTGAAACTCAGCCCCAGCATTTT. It is translated as CASSETQPQHF.